The T cell receptor (beta chain) under discussion was sequenced for a study of tumor-infiltrating lymphocytes in primary liver carcinoma. Study-level findings and limits: The top-250-clone fraction was significantly higher in tumors than in blood (p = 0.039). Top clones occupying all five tumor regions numbered only about 8-24%.

Using a constant-region primer together with ProtoScript II reverse transcriptase, TCR beta cDNA was made from 500 to 650 ng of total RNA. Three nested multiplex PCR rounds of slightly modified ARM-PCR generated TCR beta libraries. Both of the initial two PCR rounds ran for roughly 10 cycles and employed TRBV1-TRBV30 forward primers alongside a C-beta reverse primer. TCRdb re-derived calls from the multiplex PCR reads in MiXCR, one entry per CDR3 protein. The data hold tens of thousands of distinct CDR3 sequences, with about 77% observed a single time. CDR1 is SGHAT, CDR2 FQNNGV, per germline. CDR3 length: 16 amino acids. This clonotype was detected only once. Antigen specificity is unknown. This CDR3 is missing its conserved last phenylalanine or tryptophan, likely due to a read error. Without any cell sorting, about 18-30 mg of bulk tissue yielded co-extracted RNA and DNA. Patients underwent surgical resection for primary liver carcinoma. Each individual tumor supplied samples from five separate regions.

This receptor was identified in a man in his forties with primary liver carcinoma and hepatitis B virus infection. The chain carries TRBV11-2 and TRBJ2-1, with 11 bases identical to TRBD2. The sequenced sample consisted of liver tumor tissue from sampling region 5. Subset described: tumor region T5, tumor centre. The CDR3 DNA reads TGTGCCATCAGCTACCCCGGGACTAGCGGTAACAATGAGCAGTTCTCC. Amino acid sequence: CAISYPGTSGNNEQFS.